These 29 T cell receptor beta chains were all obtained from the same sample, sequenced in a study of graft-versus-host responses after intestinal transplantation. Their target antigens are unknown. Data came from immunoSEQ multiplex PCR; TCRdb stores just in-frame clones and leaves some out. Of more than 90,000 clones in the sample, over 85% were seen once. This specimen was unstimulated CD8+ T cells sorted from spleen or lymph node cells, taken before intestinal transplant. Receptor source: a human donor who received an intestinal transplant.

The rearrangement links TRBV6-7 to TRBJ1-5; TRBD1 is a possible D gene (6 bases). TRBV6-7 is an open reading frame whose function is uncertain. V was trimmed by 5 bases and J by 0 bases, leaving 14 bases between them. This CDR3 comprises 16 residues. The DNA of the CDR3 is TGTGCCAGCAGTGACCGGACAGACCTTAGCAATCAGCCCCAGCATTTT. This sequence encodes CASSDRTDLSNQPQHF.

The chain has TRBV4-1 and TRBJ2-5, with TRBD2 matching over 11 bases. V dropped 2 bases and J dropped 1; count of bases not matched to a gene: 12. Looked up from germline, CDR1 is MGHRA and CDR2 is YSYEKL. CDR3 length equals 19 residues. The DNA for the CDR3 is TGCGCCAGCAGCCAAACCCTACTAGCGGGAGCGACTCTCCAAGAGACCCAGTACTTC. Translating it yields CASSQTLLAGATLQETQYF.

The chain couples TRBV2 to TRBJ2-2; 8 bases are shared with TRBD2. This CDR3 contains 15 residues. Germline CDR1 SNHLY, CDR2 FYNNEI. Trimming cost V 6 bases and J 3 bases; bases outside gene matches: 6. DNA for the CDR3: TGTGCCAGCAGGGTTACTAGCGGAGACACCGGGGAGCTGTTTTTT. This translates into CASRVTSGDTGELFF.

The rearrangement joins TRBV4-1 to TRBJ1-3, with D unresolved. Germline V gene data show CDR1 as MGHRA and CDR2 as YSYEKL. The CDR3 is 16 residues long. Trimming took off 2 bases at V and 0 bases at J, with 11 bases between the two ends. CDR3 protein: CASSQSQAISGNTIYF. The CDR3 coding sequence is TGCGCCAGCAGCCAAAGCCAGGCAATCTCTGGAAACACCATATATTTT.

This chain uses TRBV9 with TRBJ2-2, with D unresolved. Per germline, CDR1 SGDLS and CDR2 YYNGEE. The CDR3 runs to 14 residues. V was cut by 3 bases and J by 6 bases, with 12 bases left in between. CDR3 region: CASSAPNYAGELFF. CDR3 nucleotide sequence: TGTGCCAGCAGCGCACCGAACTACGCCGGGGAGCTGTTTTTT. The variable domain in full, with the rest retrieved from reference TRBV9 and TRBJ2-2, is DSGVTQTPKHLITATGQRVTLRCSPRSGDLSVYWYQQSLDQGLQFLIQYYNGEERAKGNILERFSAQQFPDLHSELNLSSLELGDSALYFCASSAPNYAGELFFGEGSRLTVL.

The chain uses TRBV13 and TRBJ2-7; TRBD1 matches at 7 bases. The germline gives CDR1 PRHDT, CDR2 FYEKMQ (reference sequence). Trimming at V came to 5 bases and at J to 0 bases, leaving 13 bases not matched to a gene. The CDR3 runs 17 residues. The CDR3 protein is CASSQTWTGLSSYEQYF. DNA for the CDR3: TGTGCCAGCAGCCAGACATGGACAGGTTTGAGCTCCTACGAGCAGTACTTC.

The rearrangement uses TRBV19 and TRBJ1-1; tentatively, D is TRBD1 (5 bases). CDR1 and CDR2 from the germline V gene are LNHDA and SQIVND (reference sequence). This CDR3 spans 15 amino acids. The V end lost 5 bases, the J end lost 0 bases, and 13 bases lay between the germline ends. The CDR3 reads CASSLATDMNTEAFF. The CDR3 nucleotides read TGTGCCAGTAGTCTAGCAACGGACATGAACACTGAAGCTTTCTTT. The entire variable domain, with the rest obtained from reference TRBV19 and TRBJ1-1, is as follows: DGGITQSPKYLFRKEGQNVTLSCEQNLNHDAMYWYRQDPGQGLRLIYYSQIVNDFQKGDIAEGYSVSREKKESFPLTVTSAQKNPTAFYLCASSLATDMNTEAFFGQGTRLTVV.

J is TRBJ1-2 and V is TRBV30; D may be TRBD1 (5 bases). CDR1 is GTSNPN and CDR2 is SVGIG in the germline V gene (reference sequence). This CDR3 is built from 13 residues. Trimming shortened V by 5 bases and J by 9 bases, and 19 bases separated the two germline ends. Written as DNA, the CDR3 is TGTGCCTGGGGGGAGGGGCGAGGTGTTAGCTACACCTTC. As protein: CAWGEGRGVSYTF.

The CDR3 DNA reads as TGTGCCTGGAGTCCGGTACAGGGGGCGGCCCAGTACTTC. The encoded protein is CAWSPVQGAAQYF. J is TRBJ2-5 and V is TRBV30; 9 positions agree with TRBD1. From germline, CDR1 is GTSNPN and CDR2 SVGIG (reference sequence). The CDR3 covers 13 residues. With 2 bases clipped from V and 9 bases from J, the junction kept 7 bases outside the gene matches.

The genes are TRBV5-5 and TRBJ2-7, with D possibly being TRBD2 (6 bases). V was trimmed by 2 bases and J by 3 bases, leaving 12 bases between them. Germline CDR1 is SGHKS and CDR2 is YYEKEE (reference sequence). The CDR3 contains 14 residues. The CDR3 sequence is CASSFSPEGYEQYF. The CDR3 bases are TGTGCCAGCAGCTTTTCGCCGGAGGGCTACGAGCAGTACTTC. Based on the CDR3 plus reference TRBV5-5 and TRBJ2-7, the full variable domain is DAGVTQSPTHLIKTRGQQVTLRCSPISGHKSVSWYQQVLGQGPQFIFQYYEKEERGRGNFPDRFSARQFPNYSSELNVNALLLGDSALYLCASSFSPEGYEQYFGPGTRLTVT.

The rearrangement uses TRBV9 and TRBJ2-7, with D perhaps matching TRBD1 (6 bases). Germline CDR1 is SGDLS and CDR2 is YYNGEE. V was cut by 0 bases and J by 1 base, with 11 bases left in between. CDR3 size: 15 residues. The CDR3 loop is CASSVGQDPSYEQYF. The CDR3 bases are TGTGCCAGCAGCGTAGGACAGGACCCTTCCTACGAGCAGTACTTC.

This clone was counted a single time. V is TRBV19 and J is TRBJ2-2; D is unresolved. V lost 3 bases and J lost 6, with 5 bases in between. The CDR3 is 12 amino acids. Germline assignment: CDR1 LNHDA and CDR2 SQIVND (reference sequence). CDR3 residues: CASSMAPGELFF. The CDR3 nucleotides read TGTGCCAGTAGTATGGCCCCCGGGGAGCTGTTTTTT.

The rearrangement uses TRBV19 and TRBJ2-1, with 14 bases identical to TRBD2. V shed 7 bases, J shed 7 bases, and the junction held 6 bases outside the gene matches. The CDR3 loop spans 15 amino acids. The germline CDR1 and CDR2 sequences are LNHDA and SQIVND (reference sequence). CDR3 sequence (DNA): TGTGCCAGTAACCCGACTAGCGGGGGGGCGAATGAGCAGTTCTTC. It translates to CASNPTSGGANEQFF.

The chain couples TRBV15 to TRBJ2-1, with 10 bases identical to TRBD2. The germline V gene encodes CDR1 LNHNV and CDR2 YYDKDF (reference sequence). V dropped 0 bases and J dropped 4; count of bases not matched to a gene: 12. This CDR3 has 19 amino acids. The CDR3 bases are TGTGCCACCAGCAGAGACAGGGTCACTAGCGGGACGATATACAATGAGCAGTTCTTC. It codes for CATSRDRVTSGTIYNEQFF. Full variable domain (rest looked up from reference TRBV15 and TRBJ2-1): DAMVIQNPRYQVTQFGKPVTLSCSQTLNHNVMYWYQQKSSQAPKLLFHYYDKDFNNEADTPDNFQSRRPNTSFCFLDIRSPGLGDTAMYLCATSRDRVTSGTIYNEQFFGPGTRLTVL.

V and J are TRBV10-2 and TRBJ2-7; weak D call: TRBD2 (6 bases). V dropped 6 bases and J dropped 2 bases, with 17 bases sitting between them. The CDR3 sequence is 15 residues long. Germline CDR1 is WSHSY and CDR2 is SAAADI. The CDR3: CASRGLGDGTYEQYF. For the CDR3, the DNA is TGCGCCAGCAGGGGACTGGGGGACGGGACCTACGAGCAGTACTTC.

The chain combines TRBV2 with TRBJ1-2; 7 positions agree with TRBD1. The CDR3 covers 15 residues. Trimming removed 7 bases from V and 0 bases from J; junction bases left unmatched: 8. Germline assignment: CDR1 SNHLY and CDR2 FYNNEI. The CDR3 nucleotides are TGTGCCAGCATTGCGGGGACAGAAGCTAACTATGGCTACACCTTC. Translating gives CASIAGTEANYGYTF. The full variable domain, with the rest looked up from reference TRBV2 and TRBJ1-2, is EPEVTQTPSHQVTQMGQEVILRCVPISNHLYFYWYRQILGQKVEFLVSFYNNEISEKSEIFDDQFSVERPDGSNFTLKIRSTKLEDSAMYFCASIAGTEANYGYTFGSGTRLTVV.

The chain recombines TRBV9 with TRBJ2-7; 7 nucleotides line up with TRBD1. From germline, CDR1 is SGDLS and CDR2 YYNGEE. There are 13 residues in the CDR3. V gave up 3 bases and J gave up 2 bases; unmatched junction bases: 2. The CDR3 DNA reads as TGTGCCAGCAGCGGGACAGGAACCTACGAGCAGTACTTC. This gives the protein CASSGTGTYEQYF.

The CDR3 reads CAWSRTGGSNQPQHF. The DNA of the CDR3 is TGTGCCTGGAGTAGGACGGGGGGTAGCAATCAGCCCCAGCATTTT. The chain uses TRBV30 and TRBJ1-5; a possible D gene is TRBD1 (5 bases). V was clipped by 2 bases and J by 0 bases, with 11 bases between them. CDR3 length equals 15 residues. CDR1 GTSNPN and CDR2 SVGIG come from the germline V gene (reference sequence).

V and J are TRBV2 and TRBJ2-1; 11 bases agree with TRBD2. CDR3 length equals 16 residues. CDR1 is SNHLY and CDR2 is FYNNEI in the germline V gene. With 6 bases clipped from V and 4 bases from J, the junction kept 8 bases outside the gene matches. CDR3 bases: TGTGCCAGCAGGTGGCCCGGGACTAGCGGTTACAATGAGCAGTTCTTC. Protein product: CASRWPGTSGYNEQFF.

This clone was seen only once. The chain employs TRBV4-1 and TRBJ2-5, with a weak D call TRBD2 (6 bases). With the DNA end fitting TRBJ2-7 better, the J assignment may be wrong. From germline, CDR1 is MGHRA and CDR2 YSYEKL. This CDR3 is built from 15 residues. Here the CDR3 reads CASSQDPGETYEQYF. In DNA form, the CDR3 reads TGCGCCAGCAGCCAAGATCCGGGGGAGACCTACGAGCAGTACTTC.

The gene calls are TRBV28 and TRBJ1-1; TRBD1 matches 7 bases. This CDR3 region has 16 residues. The trim removed 6 bases at V and 1 base at J, leaving 11 bases unmatched. The germline V gene encodes CDR1 MDHEN and CDR2 SYDVKM. CDR3 nucleotide sequence: TGTGCCAGCAGGATCGCCCGACAGGGAGGGAACACTGAAGCTTTCTTT. This codes for CASRIARQGGNTEAFF. The whole variable domain, remainder taken from reference TRBV28 and TRBJ1-1, is DVKVTQSSRYLVKRTGEKVFLECVQDMDHENMFWYRQDPGLGLRLIYFSYDVKMKEKGDIPEGYSVSREKKERFSLILESASTNQTSMYLCASRIARQGGNTEAFFGQGTRLTVV.

The CDR3 sequence is CASSGQGLLEKLFF. The CDR3 DNA reads as TGTGCCAGCAGTGGACAGGGCCTCTTGGAAAAACTGTTTTTT. The chain couples TRBV2 to TRBJ1-4, with 7 bases that match TRBD1. Germline-derived CDR1 and CDR2 are SNHLY and FYNNEI. V trimming: 4 bases; J trimming: 8 bases; junction bases outside the gene matches: 7. This CDR3 comprises 14 residues.

The chain uses TRBV5-4 and TRBJ2-5, with a weak D call TRBD2 (5 bases). This CDR3 has 16 amino acids. Looked up from germline, CDR1 is SGHNT and CDR2 is YYREEE (reference sequence). V dropped 0 bases and J dropped 1 base, with 13 bases sitting between them. The CDR3 coding sequence is TGTGCCAGCAGCTTGGACGGTCCAGCGGTCCAAGAGACCCAGTACTTC. It yields the protein CASSLDGPAVQETQYF.

The chain carries TRBV6-1 and TRBJ1-4; possible D gene TRBD1, 5 bases. Trimming stripped 6 bases from V and 4 bases from J, with 15 bases between. The CDR3 extends over 15 amino acids. Germline CDR1 is MNHNS and CDR2 is SASEGT. This CDR3 is CASREGTYSNEKLFF. The CDR3 region has the DNA TGTGCCAGCAGGGAGGGGACTTATAGTAATGAAAAACTGTTTTTT.

The chain employs TRBV19 and TRBJ1-3; D call uncertain. The V end was cut by 2 bases, the J end by 0 bases, with 8 bases between. The germline V gene has CDR1 LNHDA and CDR2 SQIVND (reference sequence). The CDR3 loop spans 15 amino acids. This chain's CDR3 is CASSIWLHSGNTIYF. The CDR3 nucleotides read TGTGCCAGTAGTATATGGCTTCACTCTGGAAACACCATATATTTT.

The chain has TRBV19 and TRBJ2-7, with 10 bases matching TRBD1. The ends lost 3 bases at V and 3 bases at J; junction bases unmatched: 2. Germline lookup yields CDR1 LNHDA and CDR2 SQIVND (reference sequence). The CDR3 length is 14 residues. This chain's CDR3 is CASSIRDRGYEQYF. The CDR3 region has the DNA TGTGCCAGTAGTATCCGGGACAGGGGCTACGAGCAGTACTTC.

V is TRBV10-3 and J is TRBJ2-5, with TRBD2 matching 12 bases. Germline V gene sequence: CDR1 ENHRY, CDR2 SYGVKD. The CDR3 runs 15 residues. V shed 10 bases, J shed 5 bases, and the junction held 11 bases outside the gene matches. The CDR3 nucleotides are TGTGCCACTCTAGCGGGGGGGCGGAAGGAGGAGACCCAGTACTTC. Protein: CATLAGGRKEETQYF.

This sequence joins TRBV4-3 and TRBJ2-2, with D unresolved. Germline CDR1 and CDR2: LGHNA and YSLEER. V lost 0 bases to trimming and J lost 4 bases, with 6 bases between them. The CDR3 totals 14 residues. The CDR3 sequence: CASSQEERTGELFF. The DNA for the CDR3 is TGCGCCAGCAGCCAAGAAGAGCGCACCGGGGAGCTGTTTTTT.

The V and J genes are TRBV7-9 and TRBJ2-3; 11 positions match TRBD2. The V gene end was trimmed by 3 bases and the J gene end by 3 bases; junction bases not matched to a gene: 5. This CDR3 region has 16 residues. Per the germline V gene, CDR1 is SEHNR and CDR2 is FQNEAQ (reference sequence). This CDR3 reads CASSLWTSGLTDTQYF. The DNA for the CDR3 is TGTGCCAGCAGCTTGTGGACTAGCGGGCTAACAGATACGCAGTATTTT. Full variable domain (outside the CDR3, taken from reference TRBV7-9 and TRBJ2-3): DTGVSQNPRHKITKRGQNVTFRCDPISEHNRLYWYRQTLGQGPEFLTYFQNEAQLEKSRLLSDRFSAERPKGSFSTLEIQRTEQGDSAMYLCASSLWTSGLTDTQYFGPGTRLTVL.